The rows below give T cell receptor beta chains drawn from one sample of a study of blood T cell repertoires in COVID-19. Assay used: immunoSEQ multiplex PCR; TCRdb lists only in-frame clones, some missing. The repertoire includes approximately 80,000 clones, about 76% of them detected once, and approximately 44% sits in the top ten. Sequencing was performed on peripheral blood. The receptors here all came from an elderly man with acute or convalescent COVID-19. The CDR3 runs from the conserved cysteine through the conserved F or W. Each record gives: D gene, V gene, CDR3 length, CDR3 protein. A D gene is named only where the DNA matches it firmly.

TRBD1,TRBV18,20,CASSPLYRGAGTGITNEQFF
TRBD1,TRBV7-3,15,CASSSNQGARETQYF
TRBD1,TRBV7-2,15,CASSARDRLAYEQYF
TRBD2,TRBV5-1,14,CASSYGRAQDTQYF
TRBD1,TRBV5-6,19,CASSLAKDRGNSGANVLTF
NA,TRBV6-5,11,CASSYSEAQYF
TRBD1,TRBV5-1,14,CASGPGTGNSPLHF
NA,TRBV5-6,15,CASSLRNRVAHEQYF
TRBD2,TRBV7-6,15,CASSLVLADSYEQYF
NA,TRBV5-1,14,CASSPTSGVAEQYF
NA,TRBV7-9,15,CASSRRLLSYNEQFF
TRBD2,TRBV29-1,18,CSVDQTSGGSILGNEQFF
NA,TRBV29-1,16,CSVEDRLEGGNYGYTF
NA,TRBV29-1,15,CSVLGTSSSYNEQFF
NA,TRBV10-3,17,CAISRGYRKGLTDTQYF
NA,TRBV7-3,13,CASSLIAGGGYTF
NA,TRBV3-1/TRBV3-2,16,CASSHLALVSYNEQFF
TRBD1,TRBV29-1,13,CSVGTTGETEAFF
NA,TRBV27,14,CASSSWGSGEKLFF
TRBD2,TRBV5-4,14,CASSLGTSRETQYF
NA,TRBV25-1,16,CASSEFQAPTNYGYTF
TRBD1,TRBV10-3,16,CAISRTGSSYNSPLHF
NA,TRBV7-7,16,CASSLNPHLGSGELFF
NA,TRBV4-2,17,CASSQDDRRGRYNEQFF
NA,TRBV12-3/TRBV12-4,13,CATRTVSGNTIYF
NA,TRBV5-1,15,CASSLMRPGANVLTF